The 5 T cell receptor beta chains below all came from one sample that was sequenced in a study of beta chain features in type 1 diabetes. Reverse transcribing all isolated RNA meant expressed TCRB transcripts were sequenced. The data were produced by immunoSEQ multiplex PCR, yet TCRdb's version contains in-frame clones alone and is incomplete. Among roughly 400,000 clones, 11% to 15% were seen once, and the ten largest hold under 0.04%. The material sequenced was naive CD4+ T cells from blood. The receptors derive from a man between 25 and 39 years old in good health.

The CDR3 region has the DNA TGTGCCAGCAGCCCGCAGCAGGGCTACGAGCAGTACTTC. This encodes CASSPQQGYEQYF. V is TRBV7-2 and J is TRBJ2-7, with D maybe TRBD1 (5 bases). Germline V lookup: CDR1 SGHTA, CDR2 FQGNSA. Trimming shortened V by 5 bases and J by 3 bases, and 11 bases separated the two germline ends. The CDR3 extends over 13 amino acids. Drawing the rest from reference TRBV7-2 and TRBJ2-7, the complete variable domain is GAGVSQSPSNKVTEKGKDVELRCDPISGHTALYWYRQSLGQGLEFLIYFQGNSAPDKSGLPSDRFSAERTGGSVSTLTIQRTQQEDSAVYLCASSPQQGYEQYFGPGTRLTVT.

The chain recombines TRBV21-1 with TRBJ2-7; the D call TRBD1 from the table was never checked on the DNA. TRBV21-1 corresponds to a pseudogene. The CDR3 totals 14 residues. The CDR3 DNA follows: TGTGCCAGCAGCAAAGTACAGGCAACCTACGAGCAGTACGTC. The encoded protein is CASSKVQATYEQYV.

The rearrangement uses TRBV5-6 and TRBJ1-4, with 9 bases matching TRBD1. Per germline, CDR1 SGHDT and CDR2 YYEEEE. After removal of 4 bases from V and 7 bases from J, the junction contained 8 bases not matched to a gene. The CDR3 is 15 residues long. The CDR3 is CASSENRGRIEKLFF. CDR3 in DNA: TGTGCCAGCAGCGAAAACAGGGGGCGGATTGAAAAACTGTTTTTT. Together with reference TRBV5-6 and TRBJ1-4, the CDR3 gives the full variable domain: DAGVTQSPTHLIKTRGQQVTLRCSPKSGHDTVSWYQQALGQGPQFIFQYYEEEERQRGNFPDRFSGHQFPNYSSELNVNALLLGDSALYLCASSENRGRIEKLFFGSGTQLSVL.

The CDR3 protein is CASSAGTVQETQYF. The CDR3 DNA is TGTGCCAGCAGCGCTGGGACTGTACAAGAGACCCAGTACTTC. V is TRBV9 and J is TRBJ2-5; the D gene is possibly TRBD2 (6 bases). The CDR3 is made up of 14 amino acids. The germline V gene has CDR1 SGDLS and CDR2 YYNGEE. Trimming cost V 3 bases and J 2 bases, with 11 bases left between them.

In its sample, this clone was seen a few times. This sequence joins TRBV6-5 and TRBJ2-7; 8 positions agree with TRBD1. From germline, CDR1 is MNHEY and CDR2 SVGAGI. With V trimmed by 2 bases and J by 4 bases, 4 bases remained unmatched. CDR3 size: 14 residues. The CDR3 sequence is CASSYQDRVYEQYV. DNA for the CDR3: TGTGCCAGCAGTTACCAGGACAGGGTTTACGAGCAGTACGTC.